Following are 26 T cell receptor beta chains from one sample sequenced in a study of beta chain features in type 1 diabetes. The whole isolated RNA underwent reverse transcription, so sequencing captured expressed TCRB transcripts. TCRdb's copy holds only in-frame clones and misses some; the assay was immunoSEQ multiplex PCR. The sample contains roughly 290,000 clones, 15% of which appear only once. Findings of the study overall: Shortening that was moderate but significant affected the TCRB CDR3s of Type 1 diabetes patients in all four CD4+ subsets.

Their target antigens are unknown. What was sequenced was naive CD4+ T cells from blood. These TCRs come from a man aged 18 to 30 with type 1 diabetes.

The V call is TRBV11-2, the J call TRBJ2-1; 7 nucleotides align to TRBD2. The ends lost 2 bases at V and 7 bases at J; junction bases unmatched: 5. The CDR3 runs 14 residues. Germline loops: CDR1 SGHAT, CDR2 FQNNGV. CDR3 residues: CASSLTGGRNEQFF. CDR3 coding DNA: TGTGCCAGCAGCTTAACGGGAGGAAGGAATGAGCAGTTCTTC.

The chain combines TRBV2 with TRBJ2-7; D might be TRBD2 (6 bases). V lost 11 bases, J lost 5 bases, and 16 bases lay in between. There are 12 residues in the CDR3. Germline V gene sequence: CDR1 SNHLY, CDR2 FYNNEI. The CDR3, as DNA: TGTGCCGCCGGGACTCTAAGGGACGAGCAGTACTTC. It translates to CAAGTLRDEQYF.

The genes are TRBV28 and TRBJ2-7; 7 bases line up with TRBD1. The germline CDR1 and CDR2 sequences are MDHEN and SYDVKM. The ends lost 5 bases at V and 7 bases at J; junction bases unmatched: 14. The CDR3 covers 15 residues. The CDR3 coding sequence is TGTGCCAGCAGTCAAGGACAGGCTAAACTTGGGGAGCAGTACTTC. Its translation: CASSQGQAKLGEQYF. Combining the CDR3 with reference TRBV28 and TRBJ2-7 gives the whole variable domain DVKVTQSSRYLVKRTGEKVFLECVQDMDHENMFWYRQDPGLGLRLIYFSYDVKMKEKGDIPEGYSVSREKKERFSLILESASTNQTSMYLCASSQGQAKLGEQYFGPGTRLTVT.

The chain recombines TRBV6-5 with TRBJ2-1; no firm D call. CDR3 length equals 11 residues. Germline V lookup: CDR1 MNHEY, CDR2 SVGAGI. V lost 6 bases and J 5 bases, leaving 5 bases between the germline ends. The CDR3 bases are TGTGCCAGCAGCCGAGACAATGAGCAGTTCTTC. Its protein product is CASSRDNEQFF.

V and J are TRBV28 and TRBJ2-5, with D perhaps matching TRBD2 (6 bases). V shed 6 bases and J shed 5 bases, with 22 bases lying between them. The CDR3 is made up of 16 amino acids. Germline V gene data show CDR1 as MDHEN and CDR2 as SYDVKM. In nucleotides, the CDR3 is TGTGCCAGCAGACGACCCACGGGACTGGGTCAGGAGACCCAGTACTTC. Encoded protein: CASRRPTGLGQETQYF.

The V and J genes are TRBV5-4 and TRBJ2-7, with 11 nucleotides matching TRBD1. This CDR3 has 15 amino acids. The ends lost 4 bases at V and 0 bases at J; junction bases unmatched: 3. Per the germline V gene, CDR1 is SGHNT and CDR2 is YYREEE (reference sequence). The CDR3 coding sequence is TGTGCCAGCAGCCGTGGACAGGGGGCCTCCTACGAGCAGTACTTC. This codes for CASSRGQGASYEQYF.

This clone was counted a few times. The rearrangement uses TRBV29-1 and TRBJ1-2; D unclear. This CDR3 is built from 14 residues. The V end was cut by 6 bases, the J end by 8 bases, with 22 bases between. CDR1 is SQVTM and CDR2 is ANQGSEA in the germline V gene. The CDR3 region is CSVVIDVRPLGYTF. In nucleotides, the CDR3 is TGCAGCGTGGTGATAGATGTGAGGCCCTTAGGCTACACCTTC.

In this sample, this clone turned up a few times. The chain carries TRBV19 and TRBJ1-5; TRBD1 matches 8 bases. Germline CDR1 LNHDA, CDR2 SQIVND (reference sequence). The V and J ends lost 7 bases and 2 bases, in that order; junction bases with no gene match: 7. The CDR3 runs to 15 residues. CDR3 DNA sequence: TGTGCCAGTATTGGGACAGGTCGGGGCAATCAGCCCCAGCATTTT. It is translated as CASIGTGRGNQPQHF.

The J gene is TRBJ2-3, the V gene TRBV5-1; maybe TRBD2 (7 bases). V was cut by 1 base and J by 2 bases, with 14 bases left in between. The germline gives CDR1 SGHRS, CDR2 YFSETQ. The CDR3 spans 16 residues. The CDR3 bases are TGCGCCAGCAGCTTGCGACGGGGGGCGTTCACAGATACGCAGTATTTT. Translation: CASSLRRGAFTDTQYF.

The chain joins TRBV18 to TRBJ2-4; TRBD1 matches 7 bases. CDR3 size: 14 residues. V was pared by 3 bases and J by 5 bases, with 4 bases of the junction left unmatched. From germline, CDR1 is KGHSH and CDR2 LQKENI. The CDR3 coding sequence is TGTGCCAGCTCACCTACCGGACAGGAAAACATTCAGTACTTC. Protein: CASSPTGQENIQYF.

In this sample, this clone turned up a few times. Distinct nucleotide sequences in the sample also encode this CDR3. The rearrangement links TRBV5-1 to TRBJ1-5; TRBD1 aligns across 11 bases. Germline CDR1 reads SGHRS; CDR2 reads YFSETQ. The CDR3 has 15 residues. The J segment lost 6 bases and the V segment lost 0 bases, leaving 2 bases of the junction unmatched. The CDR3 here is CASSLGTGGGQPQHF. In DNA, the CDR3 is TGCGCCAGCAGCTTGGGGACAGGGGGCGGTCAGCCCCAGCATTTT.

This clone was detected only a few times. CDR3 sequence: CASTQHYGYEQYF. The CDR3 region has the DNA TGTGCCAGCACCCAGCACTACGGCTACGAGCAGTACTTC. The chain uses TRBV6-5 and TRBJ2-7; D call uncertain. Germline CDR1 MNHEY, CDR2 SVGAGI. This CDR3 region has 13 residues. The V end was cut by 7 bases, the J end by 3 bases, with 13 bases between.

The J gene is TRBJ2-7, the V gene TRBV28; TRBD2 aligns across 10 bases. Unmatched junction bases numbered 4, after V lost 3 bases and J lost 8 bases. The CDR3 is 13 amino acids. The germline V gene encodes CDR1 MDHEN and CDR2 SYDVKM. The CDR3 nucleotides are TGTGCCAGCAGTTTCGCGACTAGCGGGCAGCAGTACTTC. This translates into CASSFATSGQQYF.

This chain links TRBV6-5 with TRBJ1-2, with 7 bases that match TRBD1. The CDR3 loop spans 15 amino acids. CDR1 MNHEY and CDR2 SVGAGI come from the germline V gene. V lost 6 bases and J lost 0; bases outside the gene matches: 7. CDR3 sequence reads: CASRYGDRPNYGYTF. The CDR3 DNA follows: TGTGCCAGCAGATACGGGGACAGACCTAACTATGGCTACACCTTC.

This clone was seen a handful of times. The J gene is TRBJ1-3, the V gene TRBV7-9, with D uncertain. CDR3 length: 14 amino acids. Trimming took off 7 bases at V and 0 bases at J, with 10 bases between the two ends. The germline gives CDR1 SEHNR, CDR2 FQNEAQ (reference sequence). CDR3 residues: CASTRGASGNTIYF. As DNA, the CDR3 is TGTGCCAGCACCCGGGGTGCCTCTGGAAACACCATATATTTT.

This clone has a handful of counts. This chain uses TRBV7-9 with TRBJ2-1; 8 bases match TRBD2. CDR3 length: 14 amino acids. V lost 2 bases and J lost 5; bases outside the gene matches: 2. The germline V gene encodes CDR1 SEHNR and CDR2 FQNEAQ (reference sequence). CDR3 region: CASSLREGHNEQFF. The DNA of the CDR3 is TGTGCCAGCAGCTTACGGGAGGGCCACAATGAGCAGTTCTTC. Supplemented by reference TRBV7-9 and TRBJ2-1, the full variable domain reads DTGVSQNPRHKITKRGQNVTFRCDPISEHNRLYWYRQTLGQGPEFLTYFQNEAQLEKSRLLSDRFSAERPKGSFSTLEIQRTEQGDSAMYLCASSLREGHNEQFFGPGTRLTVL.

This clone was picked up a small number of times. This chain uses TRBV4-2 with TRBJ2-5; 9 positions match TRBD2. Trimming took 4 bases from V and 2 from J; bases not matched to a gene: 8. The CDR3 is 16 amino acids. Germline V gene sequence: CDR1 LGHNA, CDR2 YNFKEQ. The CDR3 region has the DNA TGTGCCAGCAGCCCCGAGGGGACTAGCTCACAAGAGACCCAGTACTTC. It encodes CASSPEGTSSQETQYF.

This clone was detected only a few times. The chain recombines TRBV9 with TRBJ2-3; the match to TRBD2 covers 9 bases. Germline V gene data show CDR1 as SGDLS and CDR2 as YYNGEE. The J segment lost 5 bases and the V segment lost 3 bases, leaving 13 bases of the junction unmatched. There are 17 residues in the CDR3. CDR3 loop: CASSAMPETSGRDTQYF. CDR3 bases: TGTGCCAGCAGCGCGATGCCCGAGACTAGCGGACGAGATACGCAGTATTTT.

The CDR3 region has the DNA TGTGCCAGCAGCTCGTACCCCCGGGGTGGCCTCCCGGATACGCAGTATTTT. As protein: CASSSYPRGGLPDTQYF. The chain uses TRBV7-2 and TRBJ2-3, with D maybe TRBD2 (5 bases). Germline V gene lookup returns CDR1 SGHTA and CDR2 FQGNSA. V was cut by 4 bases and J by 6 bases, with 23 bases left in between. CDR3 length: 17 residues.

This clone has more than one count but fewer than ten. J is TRBJ2-4 and V is TRBV7-2; the match to TRBD2 covers 7 bases. CDR1 is SGHTA and CDR2 is FQGNSA in the germline V gene. The J segment lost 1 base and the V segment lost 5 bases, leaving 11 bases of the junction unmatched. The CDR3 covers 17 residues. DNA of the CDR3: TGTGCCAGCAGCGAGGGACTACAGCTCGGGGCCAAAAACATTCAGTACTTC. It encodes CASSEGLQLGAKNIQYF.

In DNA, the CDR3 is TGCAGCGTTACCTGGGGGGGAGGGCCAGGTGAGCAGTTCTTC. It codes for CSVTWGGGPGEQFF. The V call is TRBV29-1, the J call TRBJ2-1; TRBD2 matches at 7 bases. Germline V CDR1 and CDR2: SQVTM, ANQGSEA. Trimming removed 5 bases from V and 9 bases from J; junction bases left unmatched: 13. The CDR3 runs to 14 residues.

The chain recombines TRBV7-2 with TRBJ1-1, with D unclear. The CDR3 contains 12 residues. V was cut by 4 bases and J by 5 bases, with 8 bases left in between. Germline CDR1 and CDR2: SGHTA and FQGNSA. As DNA, the CDR3 is TGTGCCAGCAGCTACTATTGGACTGAAGCTTTCTTT. This codes for CASSYYWTEAFF.

Worth noting for this clone: The junction and the germline gene differ at one end; a read error may be behind it. The chain has TRBV7-9 and TRBJ2-6; the match to TRBD1 covers 9 bases. Germline V gene lookup returns CDR1 SEHNR and CDR2 FQNEAQ (reference sequence). The CDR3 is 15 residues long. CDR3 loop: CASSYEPGQGPLEAF. The CDR3 DNA reads TGTGCCAGCAGTTATGAACCGGGACAGGGCCCTTTGGAGGCTTTC.

This clone was observed a few times. The CDR3 DNA reads as TGTGCCTGGACTATAGGACTAGCGGGAGACGAGCAGTACTTC. This gives the protein CAWTIGLAGDEQYF. The chain links TRBV30 to TRBJ2-7; 13 bases are shared with TRBD2. V lost 4 bases and J lost 5; bases outside the gene matches: 5. Germline CDR1 reads GTSNPN; CDR2 reads SVGIG (reference sequence). There are 14 residues in the CDR3.

The rearrangement uses TRBV30 and TRBJ1-5; possible D gene TRBD1, 5 bases. CDR3 size: 13 residues. V was cut by 4 bases and J by 5 bases, with 12 bases left in between. The germline V gene has CDR1 GTSNPN and CDR2 SVGIG (reference sequence). This CDR3 reads CAWNIRGDQPQHF. The DNA of the CDR3 is TGTGCCTGGAACATACGGGGGGATCAGCCCCAGCATTTT.

A word on this clone: Germline and junction disagree at one end, which may indicate a read error. The CDR3 nucleotides read TGTGCCAGCAGCCCCGGGACTAGCGCCGGAGGGGACTTC. Encoded protein: CASSPGTSAGGDF. The rearrangement links TRBV7-2 to TRBJ2-7; the match to TRBD2 covers 10 bases. Germline-derived CDR1 and CDR2 are SGHTA and FQGNSA. This CDR3 spans 13 amino acids.